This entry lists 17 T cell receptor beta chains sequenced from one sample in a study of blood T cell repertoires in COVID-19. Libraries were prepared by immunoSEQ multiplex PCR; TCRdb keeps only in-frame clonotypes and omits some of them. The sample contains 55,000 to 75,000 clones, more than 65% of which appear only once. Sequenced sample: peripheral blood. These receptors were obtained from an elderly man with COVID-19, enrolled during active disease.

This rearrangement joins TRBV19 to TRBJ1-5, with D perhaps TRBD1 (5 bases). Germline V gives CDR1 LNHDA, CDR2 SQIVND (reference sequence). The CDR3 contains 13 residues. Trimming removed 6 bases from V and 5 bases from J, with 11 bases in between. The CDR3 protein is CASSRQTYQPQHF. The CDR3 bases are TGTGCCAGTAGCAGACAGACGTATCAGCCCCAGCATTTT.

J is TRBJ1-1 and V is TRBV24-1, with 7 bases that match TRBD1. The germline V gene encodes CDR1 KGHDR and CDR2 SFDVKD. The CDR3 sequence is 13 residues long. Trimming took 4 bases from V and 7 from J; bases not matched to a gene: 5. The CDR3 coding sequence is TGTGCCACCAGTGAAGCTGGACAGGTTGAAGCTTTCTTT. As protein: CATSEAGQVEAFF.

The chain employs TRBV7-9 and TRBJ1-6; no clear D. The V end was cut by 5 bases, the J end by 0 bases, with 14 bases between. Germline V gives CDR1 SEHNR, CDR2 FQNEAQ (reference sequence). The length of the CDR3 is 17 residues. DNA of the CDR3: TGTGCCAGCAGCAGTTTAAGGACTGGCTCCTATAATTCACCCCTCCACTTT. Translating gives CASSSLRTGSYNSPLHF.

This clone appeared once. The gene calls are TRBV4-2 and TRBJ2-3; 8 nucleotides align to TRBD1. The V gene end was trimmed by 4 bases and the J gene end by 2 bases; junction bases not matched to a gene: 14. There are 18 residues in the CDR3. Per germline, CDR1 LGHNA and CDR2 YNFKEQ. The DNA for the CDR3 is TGTGCCAGCAGCCCGAGGAGAGATGTCAGGGGGCTCACAGATACGCAGTATTTT. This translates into CASSPRRDVRGLTDTQYF.

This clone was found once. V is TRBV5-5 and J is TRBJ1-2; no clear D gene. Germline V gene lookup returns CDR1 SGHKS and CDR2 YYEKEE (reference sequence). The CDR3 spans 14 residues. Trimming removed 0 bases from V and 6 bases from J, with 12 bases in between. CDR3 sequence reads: CASSLGLSKNGYTF. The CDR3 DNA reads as TGTGCCAGCAGCTTGGGCCTCTCTAAAAATGGCTACACCTTC.

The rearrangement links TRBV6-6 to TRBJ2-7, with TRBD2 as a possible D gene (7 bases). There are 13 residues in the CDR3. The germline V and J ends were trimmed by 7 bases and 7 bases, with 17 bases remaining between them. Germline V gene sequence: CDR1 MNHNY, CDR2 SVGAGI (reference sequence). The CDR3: CASTGAGAKEQYV. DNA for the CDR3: TGTGCCAGCACGGGGGCGGGGGCGAAAGAGCAGTACGTC.

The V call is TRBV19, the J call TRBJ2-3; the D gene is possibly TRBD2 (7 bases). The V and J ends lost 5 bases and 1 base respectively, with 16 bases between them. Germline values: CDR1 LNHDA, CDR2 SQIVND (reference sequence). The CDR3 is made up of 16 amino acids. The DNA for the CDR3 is TGTGCCAGTAGTTCCCATTTAGGGGGGGGCACAGATACGCAGTATTTT. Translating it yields CASSSHLGGGTDTQYF.

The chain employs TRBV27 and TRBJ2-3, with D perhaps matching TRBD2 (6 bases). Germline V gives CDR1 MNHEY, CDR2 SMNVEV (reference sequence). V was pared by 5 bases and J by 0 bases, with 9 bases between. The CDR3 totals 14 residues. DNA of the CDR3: TGTGCCAGCAGTGGCGGGACCAGCACAGATACGCAGTATTTT. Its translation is CASSGGTSTDTQYF.

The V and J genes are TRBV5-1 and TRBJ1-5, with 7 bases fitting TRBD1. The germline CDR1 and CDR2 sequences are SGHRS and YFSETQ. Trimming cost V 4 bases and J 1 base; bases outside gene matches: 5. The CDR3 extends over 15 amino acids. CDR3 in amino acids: CASSPSGGSNQPQHF. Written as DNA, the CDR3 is TGCGCCAGCAGCCCATCAGGGGGGAGCAATCAGCCCCAGCATTTT.

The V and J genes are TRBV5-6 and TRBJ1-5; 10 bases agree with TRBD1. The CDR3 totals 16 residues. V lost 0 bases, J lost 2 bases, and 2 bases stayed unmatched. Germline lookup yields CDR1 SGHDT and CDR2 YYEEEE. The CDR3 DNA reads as TGTGCCAGCAGCTTGGGGGACAGGGGCCGCAATCAGCCCCAGCATTTT. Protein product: CASSLGDRGRNQPQHF.

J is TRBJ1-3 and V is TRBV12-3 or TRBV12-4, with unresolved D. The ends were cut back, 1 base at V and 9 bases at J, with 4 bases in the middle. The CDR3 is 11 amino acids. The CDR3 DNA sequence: TGTGCCAGCAGTTTAGGAGGCACCATATATTTT. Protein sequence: CASSLGGTIYF.

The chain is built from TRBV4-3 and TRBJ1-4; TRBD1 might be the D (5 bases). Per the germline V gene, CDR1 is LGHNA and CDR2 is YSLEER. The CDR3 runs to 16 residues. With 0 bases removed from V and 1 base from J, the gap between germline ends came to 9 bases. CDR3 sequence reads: CASSQDIQGTNEKLFF. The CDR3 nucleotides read TGCGCCAGCAGCCAAGACATCCAGGGAACTAATGAAAAACTGTTTTTT.

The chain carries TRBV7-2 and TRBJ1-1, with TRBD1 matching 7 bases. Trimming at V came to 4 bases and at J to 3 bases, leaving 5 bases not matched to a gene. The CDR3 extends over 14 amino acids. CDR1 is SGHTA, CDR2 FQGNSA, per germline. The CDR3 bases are TGTGCCAGCAGCTCACAGGGGTGGGACACTGAAGCTTTCTTT. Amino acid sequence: CASSSQGWDTEAFF. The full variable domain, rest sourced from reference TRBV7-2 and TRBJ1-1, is GAGVSQSPSNKVTEKGKDVELRCDPISGHTALYWYRQSLGQGLEFLIYFQGNSAPDKSGLPSDRFSAERTGGSVSTLTIQRTQQEDSAVYLCASSSQGWDTEAFFGQGTRLTVV.

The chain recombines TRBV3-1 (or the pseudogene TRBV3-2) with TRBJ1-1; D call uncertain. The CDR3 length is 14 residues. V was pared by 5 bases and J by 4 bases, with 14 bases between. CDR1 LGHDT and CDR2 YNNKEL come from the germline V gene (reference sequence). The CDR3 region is CASSSSAGSTEAFF. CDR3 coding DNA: TGTGCCAGCAGCAGCTCTGCGGGAAGCACTGAAGCTTTCTTT.

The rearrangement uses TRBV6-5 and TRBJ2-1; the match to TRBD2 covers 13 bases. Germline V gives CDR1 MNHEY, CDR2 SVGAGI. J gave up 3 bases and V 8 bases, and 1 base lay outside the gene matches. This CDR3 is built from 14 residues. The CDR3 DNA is TGTGCCAGCTGGACTAGCGGGGGCTACAATGAGCAGTTCTTC. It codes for CASWTSGGYNEQFF.

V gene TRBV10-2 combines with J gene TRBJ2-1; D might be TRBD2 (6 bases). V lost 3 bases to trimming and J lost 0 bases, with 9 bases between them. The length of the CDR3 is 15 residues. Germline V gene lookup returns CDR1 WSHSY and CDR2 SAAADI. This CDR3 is CASSDWGGSYNEQFF. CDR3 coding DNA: TGCGCCAGCAGTGACTGGGGAGGCTCCTACAATGAGCAGTTCTTC.

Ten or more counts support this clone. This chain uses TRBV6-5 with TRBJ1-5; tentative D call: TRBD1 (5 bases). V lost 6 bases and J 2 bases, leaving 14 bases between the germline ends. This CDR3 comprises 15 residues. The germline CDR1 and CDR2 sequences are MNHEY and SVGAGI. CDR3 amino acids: CASSSGSGGNQPQHF. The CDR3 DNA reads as TGTGCCAGCAGCTCGGGGTCGGGGGGCAATCAGCCCCAGCATTTT.